Presented here are 29 T cell receptor beta chains from one specimen sequenced in a study of cytomegalovirus exposure and HLA in healthy donors (dated by TCRdb to between 2016 and 2019). Library creation used the immunoSEQ multiplex PCR assay. For the multiplex PCR, a mixture combining 60 forward primers for TCR Vbeta segments and 13 reverse primers for TCR Jbeta segments was used. Sourced from immuneACCESS, this table was stored by TCRdb with only in-frame sequences that have V and J called. A share of the clones is absent; for the studies checked, an unresolved V gene accounts for under half, and the remainder has no known explanation. Across this sample there are 150,000 to 200,000 clones, with 65% to 85% seen only once. In total, the top ten clones hold about 3% of the sample. Specimen: PBMCs. The receptors shown here come from a woman in her 50s in good health and CMV-seropositive.

This clone was picked up one time. The V call is TRBV10-3, the J call TRBJ2-3; tentatively, D is TRBD1 (5 bases). Trimming left V 6 bases short and J 0 bases short, with 10 bases between. Germline V gene sequence: CDR1 ENHRY, CDR2 SYGVKD. The CDR3 is made up of 14 amino acids. The CDR3 loop reads CAISYQGSTDTQYF. The DNA of the CDR3 is TGTGCCATCAGCTACCAGGGTAGCACAGATACGCAGTATTTT.

In its sample, this clone was seen once. V usage is TRBV7-8 and J usage is TRBJ1-5; D remains unclear. V was trimmed by 6 bases and J by 6 bases, leaving 9 bases between them. Germline V lookup: CDR1 SGHVS, CDR2 FQNEAQ. This CDR3 has 12 residues. CDR3 DNA sequence: TGTGCCAGCAGTCAACCTACTCAGCCCCAGCATTTT. It encodes CASSQPTQPQHF.

CDR3 nucleotides: TGCGCCAGCAGCGCCCCGGGACTAGGGGGTAATGAGCAGTTCTTC. This translates into CASSAPGLGGNEQFF. The J gene is TRBJ2-1, the V gene TRBV5-1; the match to TRBD2 covers 8 bases. The CDR3 contains 15 residues. The J segment lost 7 bases and the V segment lost 4 bases, leaving 10 bases of the junction unmatched. Germline CDR1 and CDR2: SGHRS and YFSETQ.

This sequence joins TRBV30 and TRBJ1-1; TRBD1 aligns across 7 bases. Germline V CDR1 and CDR2: GTSNPN, SVGIG (reference sequence). The junction had 13 bases not matched to a gene; V was cut back by 3 bases and J by 6 bases. The CDR3 extends over 15 amino acids. The CDR3: CAWRNPGQSFSEAFF. The CDR3 DNA follows: TGTGCCTGGAGAAATCCGGGACAGAGCTTTTCTGAAGCTTTCTTT.

The chain links TRBV21-1 to TRBJ1-1. TRBV21-1 represents a pseudogene. The CDR3 runs 14 residues. CDR3 region: CASMGGGVVRVAFF. CDR3 DNA sequence: TGTGCCAGCATGGGGGGTGGAGTTGTCCGGGTAGCTTTCTTT.

The J gene is TRBJ1-1, the V gene TRBV10-2; TRBD1 aligns across 8 bases. CDR1 and CDR2 (germline): WSHSY, SAAADI. The V gene end was trimmed by 2 bases and the J gene end by 5 bases; junction bases not matched to a gene: 7. The CDR3 consists of 15 residues. CDR3 sequence (DNA): TGCGCCAGCAGTGAGGCAGGGGGCTTCGGGACTGAAGCTTTCTTT. It yields the protein CASSEAGGFGTEAFF.

V and J are TRBV7-9 and TRBJ1-1; D is possibly TRBD1 (5 bases). The CDR3 length is 14 residues. The germline gives CDR1 SEHNR, CDR2 FQNEAQ (reference sequence). Trimming removed 5 bases at V and 8 bases at J, with 18 bases between. CDR3 nucleotides: TGTGCCAGCAGCCCACAGGACCCGGGTACGGAAGCTTTCTTT. This encodes CASSPQDPGTEAFF.

The V call is TRBV11-3, the J call TRBJ2-2, with 8 bases aligning to TRBD1. V lost 1 base to trimming and J lost 5 bases; unmatched junction nucleotides: 3. Germline V gives CDR1 SGHNT, CDR2 YENEEA. The CDR3 length is 15 residues. CDR3 nucleotides: TGTGCCAGCAGCTTAGGGACAGGGTGGACCGGGGAGCTGTTTTTT. Protein sequence: CASSLGTGWTGELFF.

The chain has TRBV5-1 and TRBJ2-1; 9 bases agree with TRBD2. The V and J ends lost 1 base and 7 bases, in that order; junction bases with no gene match: 6. CDR1 SGHRS and CDR2 YFSETQ come from the germline V gene. The CDR3 totals 15 residues. The chain's CDR3 is CASSLLASGENEQFF. The CDR3 bases are TGCGCCAGCAGCTTGTTGGCTAGCGGGGAGAATGAGCAGTTCTTC.

This rearrangement joins TRBV5-1 to TRBJ2-7, with TRBD1 identical over 7 bases. Germline lookup yields CDR1 SGHRS and CDR2 YFSETQ. The junction had 9 bases not matched to a gene; V was cut back by 3 bases and J by 0 bases. The CDR3 loop spans 16 amino acids. CDR3 nucleotide sequence: TGCGCCAGCAGCTCAGACACCGGGACAGCCTCCTACGAGCAGTACTTC. This codes for CASSSDTGTASYEQYF.

This sequence joins TRBV30 and TRBJ1-3; 8 nucleotides agree with TRBD1. Trimming took 5 bases from V and 0 from J; bases not matched to a gene: 3. The CDR3 length is 14 residues. CDR1 is GTSNPN and CDR2 is SVGIG in the germline V gene (reference sequence). CDR3 DNA: TGTGCCTGGGGACAGGGAAACTCTGGAAACACCATATATTTT. Translating gives CAWGQGNSGNTIYF.

The chain joins TRBV7-2 to TRBJ1-4; a possible D gene is TRBD1 (6 bases). The CDR3 runs to 14 residues. Germline loops: CDR1 SGHTA, CDR2 FQGNSA. Trimming pared 5 bases from V and 10 bases from J, leaving 17 bases between. For the CDR3, the DNA is TGTGCCAGCAGCCCGGGGGGGGCGCGGGGAAAACTGTTTTTT. It codes for CASSPGGARGKLFF.

The V gene is TRBV5-6, the J gene TRBJ2-3; 12 positions match TRBD2. The germline V gene has CDR1 SGHDT and CDR2 YYEEEE. The CDR3 sequence is 16 residues long. V lost 1 base and J lost 9; bases outside the gene matches: 9. CDR3 amino acids: CASSLWLAGGLRTQYF. The DNA for the CDR3 is TGTGCCAGCAGCTTGTGGCTAGCGGGGGGGCTAAGAACGCAGTATTTT.

This sequence joins TRBV19 and TRBJ2-2, with 7 bases that match TRBD2. J was trimmed by 7 bases and V by 7 bases; bases with no gene match: 9. The CDR3 has 14 residues. The germline V gene encodes CDR1 LNHDA and CDR2 SQIVND (reference sequence). CDR3 sequence: CASKGREGVGELFF. The CDR3 nucleotides read TGTGCCAGTAAGGGAAGGGAGGGTGTCGGGGAGCTGTTTTTT.

The chain has TRBV6-1 and TRBJ1-3, with unresolved D. V was trimmed by 4 bases and J by 4 bases, leaving 17 bases between them. The CDR3 is 16 residues long. The V gene's germline CDR1 is MNHNS and CDR2 SASEGT. DNA for the CDR3: TGTGCCAGCAGTGCCGCCTTTTCCCCTCGGGGAAACACCATATATTTT. It translates to CASSAAFSPRGNTIYF.

This rearrangement joins TRBV2 to TRBJ2-7; TRBD1 matches 8 bases. Per the germline V gene, CDR1 is SNHLY and CDR2 is FYNNEI. The length of the CDR3 is 12 residues. The V gene end was trimmed by 5 bases and the J gene end by 6 bases; junction bases not matched to a gene: 3. The CDR3 DNA is TGTGCCAGCAGTTACACAGGGGGCGAGCAGTACTTC. It encodes CASSYTGGEQYF.

The sample holds one count of this clone. V is TRBV27 and J is TRBJ1-5; possible D gene TRBD1, 6 bases. Trimming took 4 bases from V and 4 from J, leaving 17 bases between them. The CDR3 spans 16 residues. Germline V gives CDR1 MNHEY, CDR2 SMNVEV (reference sequence). The CDR3 bases are TGTGCCAGCAGTTCCTTAAAGGGGGTTAGGAATCAGCCCCAGCATTTT. The encoded protein is CASSSLKGVRNQPQHF.

This clone has more than one count but fewer than ten. The V call is TRBV4-1, the J call TRBJ2-3, with no clear D. This CDR3 contains 13 residues. Looked up from germline, CDR1 is MGHRA and CDR2 is YSYEKL. V lost 0 bases to trimming and J lost 3 bases, with 4 bases between them. The CDR3 protein is CASSQDATDTQYF. The CDR3, as DNA: TGCGCCAGCAGCCAAGACGCGACAGATACGCAGTATTTT.

V usage is TRBV5-5 and J usage is TRBJ2-5; D is possibly TRBD1 (5 bases). The ends were cut back, 2 bases at V and 5 bases at J, with 10 bases in the middle. This CDR3 region has 13 residues. Germline values: CDR1 SGHKS, CDR2 YYEKEE (reference sequence). The CDR3 nucleotides read TGTGCCAGCAGCTTAGCTGGGGCGGAGACCCAGTACTTC. It translates to CASSLAGAETQYF.

The V gene is TRBV5-1, the J gene TRBJ2-7, with TRBD1 as a possible D gene (6 bases). Trimming pared 4 bases from V and 3 bases from J, leaving 11 bases between. The CDR3 has 13 amino acids. Germline V lookup: CDR1 SGHRS, CDR2 YFSETQ. The CDR3 sequence is CASSQGQYYEQYF. The CDR3 DNA sequence: TGCGCCAGCAGCCAAGGACAGTACTACGAGCAGTACTTC.

In this sample, this clone turned up a few times. The rearrangement links TRBV9 to TRBJ2-5, with TRBD2 matching 9 bases. CDR3 length equals 16 residues. Germline trimming cut 3 bases from V and 2 bases from J; bases unmatched to any gene: 8. Germline CDR1 SGDLS, CDR2 YYNGEE. This CDR3 reads CASSGAVAGGQETQYF. In nucleotides, the CDR3 is TGTGCCAGCAGCGGAGCTGTCGCGGGGGGGCAAGAGACCCAGTACTTC.

The chain recombines TRBV7-3 with TRBJ2-3; D not resolved. Germline values: CDR1 SGHTA, CDR2 FQGTGA. Between the trimmed V and J ends, which lost 2 bases and 1 base, there was a span of 7 bases. CDR3 length equals 14 residues. The CDR3 region has the DNA TGTGCCAGCAGCTTATCGGGTGGCACAGATACGCAGTATTTT. It yields the protein CASSLSGGTDTQYF.

The chain carries TRBV7-9 and TRBJ1-1; TRBD1 matches at 7 bases. With 5 bases clipped from V and 4 bases from J, the junction kept 7 bases outside the gene matches. This CDR3 is built from 14 residues. The germline gives CDR1 SEHNR, CDR2 FQNEAQ (reference sequence). The CDR3 bases are TGTGCCAGCAGCCCGACAGGGTCTGCCACTGAAGCTTTCTTT. Translating gives CASSPTGSATEAFF. The full variable domain, completed using reference TRBV7-9 and TRBJ1-1, is DTGVSQNPRHKITKRGQNVTFRCDPISEHNRLYWYRQTLGQGPEFLTYFQNEAQLEKSRLLSDRFSAERPKGSFSTLEIQRTEQGDSAMYLCASSPTGSATEAFFGQGTRLTVV.

The rearrangement uses TRBV4-1 and TRBJ2-3; D is unresolved. Germline-derived CDR1 and CDR2 are MGHRA and YSYEKL. V dropped 0 bases and J dropped 2 bases, with 6 bases sitting between them. The CDR3 has 14 residues. The CDR3 DNA follows: TGCGCCAGCAGCCAAGACCCAATCACAGATACGCAGTATTTT. Protein product: CASSQDPITDTQYF.

The genes are TRBV18 and TRBJ2-1, with 8 bases fitting TRBD2. The CDR3 length is 16 residues. Per the germline V gene, CDR1 is KGHSH and CDR2 is LQKENI. J was trimmed by 6 bases and V by 3 bases; bases with no gene match: 10. The CDR3 bases are TGTGCCAGCTCACCTTATACTGGACTAGCCGGCAATGAGCAGTTCTTC. Residues: CASSPYTGLAGNEQFF.

This clone was observed a few times. The chain employs TRBV5-6 and TRBJ1-2; D uncertain. The CDR3 is 13 amino acids. V was cut by 4 bases and J by 1 base, with 8 bases left in between. Germline lookup yields CDR1 SGHDT and CDR2 YYEEEE. The CDR3 DNA reads TGTGCCAGCAGCCCGGGAGTTAACTATGGCTACACCTTC. Protein sequence: CASSPGVNYGYTF. The entire variable domain, with the rest obtained from reference TRBV5-6 and TRBJ1-2, is as follows: DAGVTQSPTHLIKTRGQQVTLRCSPKSGHDTVSWYQQALGQGPQFIFQYYEEEERQRGNFPDRFSGHQFPNYSSELNVNALLLGDSALYLCASSPGVNYGYTFGSGTRLTVV.

The J gene is TRBJ1-2, the V gene TRBV5-6; the match to TRBD1 covers 7 bases. This CDR3 contains 14 residues. Germline V gene data show CDR1 as SGHDT and CDR2 as YYEEEE. V shed 4 bases and J 5 bases; nucleotides not matched to a gene: 8. For the CDR3, the DNA is TGTGCCAGCAGCGCACAGACAGGGTATTATGGCTACACCTTC. It specifies CASSAQTGYYGYTF.

The chain joins TRBV5-1 to TRBJ1-1, with D uncertain. Trimming removed 4 bases from V and 8 bases from J, with 12 bases in between. Germline V gene lookup returns CDR1 SGHRS and CDR2 YFSETQ. The CDR3 totals 12 residues. The CDR3 loop is CASSLNSGEAFF. For the CDR3, the DNA is TGCGCCAGCAGCCTAAACTCGGGAGAAGCTTTCTTT.

The V gene is TRBV5-1, the J gene TRBJ2-3; TRBD2 agrees at 15 bases. The V gene end was trimmed by 4 bases and the J gene end by 2 bases; junction bases not matched to a gene: 5. The CDR3 has 17 amino acids. Looked up from germline, CDR1 is SGHRS and CDR2 is YFSETQ. The CDR3 region is CASSPGTSGGHTDTQYF. CDR3 sequence (DNA): TGCGCCAGCAGCCCAGGGACTAGCGGGGGGCACACAGATACGCAGTATTTT.